This T cell receptor beta chain was recorded in a study of T cell responses to AZD1222 COVID-19 vaccine. Assay: immunoSEQ multiplex PCR; the TCRdb copy retains only in-frame clones and omits some. The sample has some 140,000 clones; around 90% are singletons. Germline V CDR1 and CDR2: SNHLY, FYNNEI. CDR3 length: 15 residues. V dropped 3 bases and J dropped 5; count of bases not matched to a gene: 7. This TCR was recovered from an adult in good health. The input for sequencing was peripheral blood, taken on day 0 of AZD1222 vaccination. The chain recombines TRBV2 with TRBJ1-5, with 7 bases that match TRBD1. The CDR3 nucleotides are TGTGCCAGCAGTGATGACAGGGACGGCTATCAGCCCCAGCATTTT. This translates into CASSDDRDGYQPQHF.